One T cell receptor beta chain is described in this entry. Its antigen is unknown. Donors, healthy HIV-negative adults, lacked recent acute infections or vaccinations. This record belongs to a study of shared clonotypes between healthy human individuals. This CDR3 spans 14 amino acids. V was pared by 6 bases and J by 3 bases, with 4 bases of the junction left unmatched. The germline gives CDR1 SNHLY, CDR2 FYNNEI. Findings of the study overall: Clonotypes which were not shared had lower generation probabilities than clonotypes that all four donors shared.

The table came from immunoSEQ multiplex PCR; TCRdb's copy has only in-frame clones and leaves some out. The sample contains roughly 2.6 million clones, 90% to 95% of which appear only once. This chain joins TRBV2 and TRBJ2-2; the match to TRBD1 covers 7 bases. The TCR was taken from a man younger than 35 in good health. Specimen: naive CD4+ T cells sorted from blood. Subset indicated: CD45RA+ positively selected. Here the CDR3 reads CASSPTGDTGELFF. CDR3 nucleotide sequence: TGTGCCAGCAGCCCTACAGGGGACACCGGGGAGCTGTTTTTT.